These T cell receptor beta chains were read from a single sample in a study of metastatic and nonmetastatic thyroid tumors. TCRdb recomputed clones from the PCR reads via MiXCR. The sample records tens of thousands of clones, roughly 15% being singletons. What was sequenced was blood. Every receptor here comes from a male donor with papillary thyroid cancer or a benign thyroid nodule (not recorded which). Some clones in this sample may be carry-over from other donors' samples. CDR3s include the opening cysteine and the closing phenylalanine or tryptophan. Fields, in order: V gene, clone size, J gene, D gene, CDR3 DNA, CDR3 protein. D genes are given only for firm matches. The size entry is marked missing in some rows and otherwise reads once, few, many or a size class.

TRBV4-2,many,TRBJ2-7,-,TGTGCCAGCAGCCAGGGGGGAAGTTCCAGCGAGCAGTACTTC,CASSQGGSSSEQYF
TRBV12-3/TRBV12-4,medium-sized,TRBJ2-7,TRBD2,TGTGCCAGCAAAACTAGCGGTATGCACTACGAGCAGTACTTC,CASKTSGMHYEQYF
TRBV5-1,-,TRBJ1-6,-,TGCGCCAGCAGCTTGGAGACGTCGGCGTATAGTAATTCACCCCTCCACTTT,CASSLETSAYSNSPLHF
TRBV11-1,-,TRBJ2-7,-,TGTGCCAGCAGCTTCCAGGGGGGCGGAAGGGCAAGCGAGCAGTACTTC,CASSFQGGGRASEQYF
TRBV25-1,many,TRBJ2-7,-,TGTGCCAGCAGTGAACCCGGGACGAGGTCGGGCGAGCAGTACTTC,CASSEPGTRSGEQYF
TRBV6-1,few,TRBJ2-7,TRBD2,TGTGCCAGCAGTGAGCGTGGGACTAGCGTTCGGGAGCAGTACTTC,CASSERGTSVREQYF
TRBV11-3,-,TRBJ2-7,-,TGTGCCAGCAGCCCCAGCTACGAGCAGTACTTC,CASSPSYEQYF
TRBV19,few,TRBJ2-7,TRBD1,TGTGCCAGTAGCCTCCGGGACAGACCACCCTACGAGCAGTACTTC,CASSLRDRPPYEQYF
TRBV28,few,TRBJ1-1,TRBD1,TGTGCCAGCTCCGGGACAGGGGGCGTCACTGAAGCTTTCTTT,CASSGTGGVTEAFF
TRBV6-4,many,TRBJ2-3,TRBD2,TGTGCCAGCAGTACTAGCGGGAGGGATACGCAGTATTTT,CASSTSGRDTQYF
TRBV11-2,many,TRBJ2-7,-,TGTGCCAGCAGCTTAGGGACAGCTACCCTCTACGAGCAGTACTTC,CASSLGTATLYEQYF
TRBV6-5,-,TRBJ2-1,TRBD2,TGTGCCAGCAGTTACTCTTGGGGGCGGGGGGGCTACAATGAGCAGTTCTTC,CASSYSWGRGGYNEQFF
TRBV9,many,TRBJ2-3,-,TGTGCCAGCAGCGTAGGGGCCGGGGACACAGATACGCAGTATTTT,CASSVGAGDTDTQYF
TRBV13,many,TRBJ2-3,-,TGTGCCAGCAACACCAGGACAGTGGCAGATACGCAGTATTTT,CASNTRTVADTQYF
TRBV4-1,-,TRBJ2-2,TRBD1,TGCGCCAGCAGCCACCGGGACAGGGGGAACACCGGGGAGCTGTTTTTT,CASSHRDRGNTGELFF
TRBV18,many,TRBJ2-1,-,TGTGCCAGCTCACCGGACACCTACAATGAGCAGTTCTTC,CASSPDTYNEQFF
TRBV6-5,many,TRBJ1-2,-,TGTGCCAGCAGTTACTCTAGAGGCTACACCTTC,CASSYSRGYTF
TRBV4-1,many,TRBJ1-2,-,TGCGCCAGCAGCCAAGGGTTCGGGGCGTACTATGGCTACACCTTC,CASSQGFGAYYGYTF
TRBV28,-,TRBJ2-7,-,TGTGCCAGCAGTTCCGTTGGGTCCTACGATCAGTACTTC,CASSSVGSYDQYF
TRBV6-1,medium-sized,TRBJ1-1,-,TGTGCCAGCAGTTTAGGGGTAGAACGGAACACTGAAGCTTTCTTT,CASSLGVERNTEAFF
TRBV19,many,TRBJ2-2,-,TGTGCCAGTAGTTCTCTGACAGCGAACACCGGGGAGCTGTTTTTT,CASSSLTANTGELFF
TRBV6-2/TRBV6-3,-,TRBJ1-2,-,TGTGCCAGCAGTCAAGACAGTGGGGGCTACACCTTC,CASSQDSGGYTF
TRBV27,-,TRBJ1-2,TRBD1,TGTGCCAGCAGTTTATTTGGACAGGGGGCGATATTCTATGGCTACACCTTC,CASSLFGQGAIFYGYTF
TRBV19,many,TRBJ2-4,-,TGTGCCAGTAGTATAGACCTAAAAAACATTCAGTACTTC,CASSIDLKNIQYF
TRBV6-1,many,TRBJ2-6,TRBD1,TGTGCCAGCAGTGACGGGGACAGGGGGCGGTCAGGGGCCAACGTCCTGACTTTC,CASSDGDRGRSGANVLTF
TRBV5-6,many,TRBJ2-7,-,TGTGCCAGCAGCTCGCTCCCCGGGCCCTACGAGCAGTACTTC,CASSSLPGPYEQYF
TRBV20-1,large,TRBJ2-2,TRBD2,TGCAGTGCTAGAGAAAGGGAGGGCGGGGAGCTGTTTTTT,CSAREREGGELFF
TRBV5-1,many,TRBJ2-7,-,TGCGCCAGCAGCTTGTCTAAGGGGCCCGCAACCTACGAGCAGTACTTC,CASSLSKGPATYEQYF
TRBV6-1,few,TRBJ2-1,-,TGTGCCATCACCCCCTGGGGTAACAATGAGCAGTTCTTC,CAITPWGNNEQFF
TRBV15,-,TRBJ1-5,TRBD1,TGTGCCACCAGCAGAGCTTCGGGACAGGACCGCCCCCAGCATTTT,CATSRASGQDRPQHF
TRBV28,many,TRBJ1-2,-,TGTGCCAGCAGTTTTAGGAGAGGCTACACCTTC,CASSFRRGYTF
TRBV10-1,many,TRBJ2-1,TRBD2,TGCGCCAGCAGTCCCTCCTCGGAGCGGGAGGTGCAGTTCTTC,CASSPSSEREVQFF
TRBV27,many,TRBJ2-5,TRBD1,TGTGCCAGCAGTCTAGGACAGGGAAAAGAGACCCAGTACTTC,CASSLGQGKETQYF
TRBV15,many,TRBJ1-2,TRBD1,TGTGCCACCAGCAGACTCGGACAGGGAATGAATGGCTACACCTTC,CATSRLGQGMNGYTF
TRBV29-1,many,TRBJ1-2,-,TGCAGCGTTGAAGGGGCCGAGGGGGGAAGCGGGGAGTATGGCTACACCTTC,CSVEGAEGGSGEYGYTF
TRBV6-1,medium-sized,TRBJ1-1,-,TGTGCCAGCAGTACTAGAACAGGAAACACTGAAGCTTTCTTT,CASSTRTGNTEAFF
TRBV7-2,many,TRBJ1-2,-,TGTGCCAGCAGCTCGTCTGCGAGGGGGAACTATGGCTACACCTTC,CASSSSARGNYGYTF
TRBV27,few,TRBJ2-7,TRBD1,TGTGCCAGCAGTTCACAGACAGGGGTTGAATCTACGAAGCAGTACTTC,CASSSQTGVESTKQYF
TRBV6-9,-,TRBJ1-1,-,TGTGCCAGCAGTTACCGGGAAGGGACTGAAGCTTTCTTT,CASSYREGTEAFF
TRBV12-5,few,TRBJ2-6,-,TGTGCTAGTGGCGCCCCAGGGGTCGGGGCCAACGTCCTGACTTTC,CASGAPGVGANVLTF
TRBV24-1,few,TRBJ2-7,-,TGTGCCACCAGTGATTTGGGGGGTCCACCAACCTACGAGCAGTACTTC,CATSDLGGPPTYEQYF
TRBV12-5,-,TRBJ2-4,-,TGTGCTAGTGGTTTGGTACGGGGGTCCGTGACTGCCAAAAACATTCAGTACTTC,CASGLVRGSVTAKNIQYF
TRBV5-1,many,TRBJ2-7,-,TGCGCCAGCTTCGAGGACCGCCGCAACGAGCAGTACTTC,CASFEDRRNEQYF
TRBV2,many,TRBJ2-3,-,TGTGCCAGCAGACCGCCGCAGCGGCCCACAGATACGCAGTATTTT,CASRPPQRPTDTQYF
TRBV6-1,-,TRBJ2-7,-,TGTGCCAGCAGTCCAGTCGTGGTTAGTTCTCTCTACGAGCAGTACTTC,CASSPVVVSSLYEQYF